Each of the 2 T cell receptor beta chains below was sequenced from the same sample in a study of Ad26.COV2.S vaccination and SARS-CoV-2 variants. Sequencing used immunoSEQ multiplex PCR; TCRdb keeps in-frame clones, though not all of them. The sample lists almost 400,000 clones, approximately 89% occurring once. The sample's treatment: 19 received Ad26.COV2.S at low or high dose, single or two shots; 5 received placebo; per-sample allocation not given. Each sample was drawn 63 days after the first injection (of vaccine or placebo). The sample was peripheral blood, taken in a trial of Ad26.COV2.S vaccine versus placebo. These receptors originate from a person between 18 and 65 years old who received the Ad26.COV2.S COVID-19 vaccine or a placebo.

The sample holds one count of this clone. The gene calls are TRBV4-1 and TRBJ2-1, with 10 bases that match TRBD2. The ends lost 0 bases at V and 4 bases at J; junction bases unmatched: 3. From germline, CDR1 is MGHRA and CDR2 YSYEKL. The CDR3 length is 16 residues. CDR3 residues: CASSQELAGAYNEQFF. CDR3 bases: TGCGCCAGCAGCCAAGAGCTAGCGGGAGCATACAATGAGCAGTTCTTC.

The chain has TRBV9 and TRBJ1-5, with TRBD1 matching over 8 bases. Losses at the gene ends were 6 bases for V and 5 bases for J; bases not matched to a gene: 25. The germline CDR1 and CDR2 sequences are SGDLS and YYNGEE. The CDR3 totals 20 residues. Here the CDR3 reads CASTTALGRGREGGYQPQHF. The CDR3, as DNA: TGTGCCAGCACCACTGCTCTGGGCAGGGGGCGCGAAGGGGGGTATCAGCCCCAGCATTTT.